This entry concerns a single T cell receptor (beta chain). The target antigen is unknown. PCR involved 60 Vbeta and 13 Jbeta primers. The assay was immunoSEQ multiplex PCR, and TCRdb's table has in-frame clones only and misses some. The sample carries 110,000 or so clones, about four fifths recorded once. The sample belongs to a study of cytomegalovirus exposure and HLA in healthy donors. General observations from the study: The authors enumerated under 200 TCR beta chains as linked to cytomegalovirus.

The study sampled nominally healthy donors, though unrecorded immune exposures were likely. Per the germline V gene, CDR1 is MNHEY and CDR2 is SVGAGI. The CDR3 extends over 13 amino acids. V was clipped by 5 bases and J by 4 bases, with 11 bases between them. J is TRBJ1-1 and V is TRBV6-5, with a possible D match to TRBD1 (6 bases). Sequenced material: PBMCs. The sequence came from a man aged 30-40 years in good health and CMV-seronegative. CDR3 in amino acids: CASSEQGVTEAFF. Here the CDR3 DNA reads TGTGCCAGCAGTGAACAGGGAGTCACTGAAGCTTTCTTT.